This TCR beta chain was observed in a study of blood T cells in healthy people across ages. General study findings and limits: Age showed a roughly linear inverse relationship with TCR beta diversity per million T cells.

This clonotype was observed at least ten times. The antigen is not known. One end of the junction fails to match germline, which may point to a read error. Sample-barcoded 5' priming and a J-beta primer mix drove a second PCR of about 6 to 12 cycles. TCRdb processed the 5' RACE reads anew with MiXCR; each CDR3 protein has one entry. The sample has 600,000 or so distinct CDR3 sequences, under 30% seen once. The specimen was blood. This clonotype was sampled from a woman of 80 years or more in good health.

The CDR3 sequence: CSVAQGANYGYTF. The CDR3, as DNA: TGCAGCGTTGCACAGGGGGCTAATTATGGCTACACCTTC. This chain connects TRBV29-1 to TRBJ1-2; 9 positions agree with TRBD1. The CDR3 has 13 amino acids. CDR1 and CDR2 (germline): SQVTM, ANQGSEA.